This entry features one T cell receptor (beta chain) sequence. What it binds is unknown. Indicated time point: newly diagnosed GD, antithyroid drugs for less than 3 months. PBMCs provided the RNA from which the TCR library was made. This record belongs to a study of regulatory T cells in long-lasting Graves disease. General observations from the study: Analysis covered peripheral blood alone, not thyroid tissue.

CDR3-region Arm-PCR and iRepertoire HTBI primers produced the TCR beta libraries. Per the study methods: Samples collectively showed some 65 TRBV and around 15 TRBJ segments. MiXCR, run by TCRdb on the multiplex PCR reads, gives a single entry per CDR3 protein. These V and J calls are TCRdb output, not the study's own analysis. This sample has 200,000 to 250,000 distinct CDR3 sequences, with about 19% found just once. These data were likewise used in another study, on T cells in Graves' hyperthyroidism and ophthalmopathy. That report adds: HTBI primers were employed in a first-round RT-PCR of the TCR CDR3.

The receptor comes from a woman in her 30s with Graves disease. The sequencing used peripheral blood mononuclear cells (PBMCs), collected at new diagnosis, from a patient treated with antithyroid drugs.

CDR3 region: CASSEDSRALGEQYF. CDR3 coding DNA: TGTGCCAGCAGTGAAGATAGCAGGGCCCTGGGGGAGCAGTACTTC. The V and J genes are TRBV6-2 or TRBV6-3 and TRBJ2-7; D may be TRBD1 (5 bases). CDR1 and CDR2 (germline): MNHEY, SVGEGT. V dropped 5 bases and J dropped 7 bases, with 21 bases sitting between them. The CDR3 is made up of 15 amino acids.